This is a list of T cell receptor beta chains from one sample in a study of blood T cell repertoires in COVID-19. Assay used: immunoSEQ multiplex PCR; TCRdb lists only in-frame clones, some missing. The table has fewer than 350,000 clones, around nine tenths seen once. The material sequenced was peripheral blood. Receptor source: a man aged 40-49 years with active or convalescent COVID-19. The conserved cysteine and the conserved F or W are not part of the CDR3 here.

V	J	CDR3
TRBV15	TRBJ1-2	ATSRDLGTGYT
TRBV7-3	TRBJ1-1	ASSLTADKNTEAF
TRBV5-1	TRBJ1-2	ASSLVGDSNYGYT
TRBV24-1	TRBJ2-3	ATSATSGARDTQY
TRBV9	TRBJ1-6	ASSVQPGLGLGDSPLH
TRBV19	TRBJ2-2	ASSTFGELF
TRBV6-5	TRBJ2-3	ASKRTPLWDTQY
TRBV6-1	TRBJ1-2	ASSEVAGYGYT
TRBV19	TRBJ1-4	ATRGRAVNEKLF
TRBV7-3	TRBJ2-7	ASSSDGTSGGYEQY
TRBV29-1	TRBJ1-2	SAPSGRGFNYGYT
TRBV6-5	TRBJ2-1	ASTGTSGTNEQF
TRBV6-5	TRBJ1-3	ASSYESSGNTIY
TRBV5-5	TRBJ1-5	ASSLIQGVIQPQH
TRBV5-1	TRBJ1-4	ASSTLPGEKLF
TRBV6-1	TRBJ2-5	ASRGTSGGQETQY
TRBV6-5	TRBJ1-3	AGKDRETGNTIY
TRBV11-2	TRBJ2-5	ASSLDFAVQETQY
TRBV30	TRBJ1-1	AWADNEAF
TRBV12-3/TRBV12-4	TRBJ1-1	ASSRDSSTEAF
TRBV2	TRBJ1-4	ASRATGLPNEKLF
TRBV3-1/TRBV3-2	TRBJ2-1	ASSRLQQGHNEQF
TRBV4-1	TRBJ1-3	ASSQDSTDRAGNTIY
TRBV4-1	TRBJ2-2	ASSQVEGAGGELF
TRBV24-1	TRBJ1-2	ATSDAQYRGLGYT
TRBV16	TRBJ1-1	ASSQDRVTEAF
TRBV28	TRBJ2-3	ASSPPGQNTDTQY
TRBV5-5	TRBJ2-3	ASSLGLAGAFTDTQY
TRBV3-1/TRBV3-2	TRBJ1-1	ASSQDDGGGEAF
TRBV9	TRBJ1-4	ASSVGSSRGEKLF
TRBV12-3/TRBV12-4	TRBJ1-2	ASSSGQGRGYT
TRBV3-1/TRBV3-2	TRBJ1-6	ASSLPGQNSPLH
TRBV5-1	TRBJ2-2	ATTVANTGELF
TRBV29-1	TRBJ1-5	SAATGNQPQH
TRBV2	TRBJ1-4	ATSRGQVNEKLF
TRBV3-1/TRBV3-2	TRBJ2-7	ASSPNADGDYEQY
TRBV25-1	TRBJ2-7	ASSEYAGSYEQY
TRBV7-3	TRBJ1-6	ASSLMGTEDSPLH
TRBV24-1	TRBJ1-5	ATSAQGGDSNQPQH
TRBV30	TRBJ2-7	AWSTTITYEQY